The 20 T cell receptor beta chains below were found in one sample sequenced in a study of blood T cells in healthy people across ages. With a J-beta primer mix and a sample-barcoded 5' primer, a second PCR ran roughly 6 to 12 cycles. MiXCR was run by TCRdb on the 5' RACE reads, yielding one entry per CDR3 protein. The table lists 950,000 to 1,200,000 distinct CDR3 sequences, about two fifths of them singletons, with around 13% in the top ten. Sequencing used blood. The source is a young man in good health.

The CDR3 DNA reads as TGTGCCAGCAGCCCCCCGGGTCGAAATGGCTACACCTTC. Translation: CASSPPGRNGYTF. The V call is TRBV6-5, the J call TRBJ1-2; D unresolved. The CDR3 spans 13 residues. Germline-derived CDR1 and CDR2 are MNHEY and SVGAGI. Trimming pared 6 bases from V and 6 bases from J, leaving 14 bases between.

This clonotype was observed a few times. The V call is TRBV6-5, the J call TRBJ1-2, with TRBD1 as a possible D gene (6 bases). This CDR3 region has 13 residues. V was shortened by 5 bases and J by 7 bases, with 14 bases between the two germline ends. Germline loops: CDR1 MNHEY, CDR2 SVGAGI. CDR3 sequence (DNA): TGTGCCAGCAGTCCCGGGACATTCGGTGGCTACACCTTC. Translating it yields CASSPGTFGGYTF.

CDR3 region: CASSVGGGHSPLHF. CDR3 DNA: TGTGCCAGCAGCGTAGGCGGGGGCCATTCACCCCTCCACTTT. The chain carries TRBV9 and TRBJ1-6; D perhaps matches TRBD1 (6 bases). The CDR3 contains 14 residues. The V gene's germline CDR1 is SGDLS and CDR2 YYNGEE. The V and J ends lost 0 bases and 8 bases respectively, with 9 bases between them.

This clonotype was seen many times. The V call is TRBV7-9, the J call TRBJ2-5; 8 bases map to TRBD2. V shed 5 bases, J shed 4 bases, and the junction held 9 bases outside the gene matches. This CDR3 is 15 amino acids long. The germline CDR1 and CDR2 sequences are SEHNR and FQNEAQ (reference sequence). CDR3 in DNA: TGTGCCAGCAGCCTCCCTAGGACTAGCTCAGAGACCCAGTACTTC. Amino acid sequence: CASSLPRTSSETQYF.

V is TRBV20-1 and J is TRBJ2-4; D perhaps matches TRBD1 (5 bases). The tail of the sequence fits TRBJ2-7 better, so the J call may be wrong. The CDR3 sequence is 14 residues long. CDR1 is DFQATT and CDR2 is SNEGSKA in the germline V gene (reference sequence). CDR3 sequence reads: CSARERRTLYEQYF. CDR3 nucleotide sequence: TGCAGTGCTAGAGAGAGAAGGACACTCTACGAGCAGTACTTC.

V is TRBV12-5 and J is TRBJ1-1; D is unclear. The V and J ends lost 7 bases and 6 bases respectively, with 12 bases between them. Looked up from germline, CDR1 is LGHNT and CDR2 is FRNRAP. The CDR3 runs 12 residues. CDR3 region: CASDPGGAEAFF. The DNA of the CDR3 is TGTGCTAGTGACCCGGGAGGCGCTGAAGCTTTCTTT. The full variable domain, its missing parts supplied by reference TRBV12-5 and TRBJ1-1, is DARVTQTPRHKVTEMGQEVTMRCQPILGHNTVFWYRQTMMQGLELLAYFRNRAPLDDSGMPKDRFSAEMPDATLATLKIQPSEPRDSAVYFCASDPGGAEAFFGQGTRLTVV.

On this clonotype: Since a much larger clone is just one base distant, this may be a read error. The CDR3 DNA sequence: TGCAGCGTTGAGGGGTTCTACAATGAGCAGTACTTC. It yields the protein CSVEGFYNEQYF. The V and J genes are TRBV29-1 and TRBJ2-1; D is undetermined. Matching the DNA end better, TRBJ2-7 makes the J call doubtful. The CDR3 covers 12 residues. CDR1 SQVTM and CDR2 ANQGSEA come from the germline V gene.

The rearrangement links TRBV5-1 to TRBJ1-1; D is perhaps TRBD1 (5 bases). V was shortened by 3 bases and J by 2 bases, with 11 bases between the two germline ends. This CDR3 spans 14 amino acids. Germline CDR1 and CDR2: SGHRS and YFSETQ. CDR3 nucleotides: TGCGCCAGCAGCTCCGGGACTGATAACACTGAAGCTTTCTTT. Protein sequence: CASSSGTDNTEAFF.

The rearrangement joins TRBV10-3 to TRBJ2-2; TRBD1 is a possible D gene (5 bases). The V and J ends lost 6 bases and 6 bases respectively, with 8 bases between them. Germline CDR1 reads ENHRY; CDR2 reads SYGVKD. This CDR3 is 12 amino acids long. CDR3 sequence reads: CAISQGSGELFF. DNA of the CDR3: TGTGCCATCAGCCAGGGTTCCGGGGAGCTGTTTTTT.

This clonotype was found a few times. The genes are TRBV9 and TRBJ1-2; D is uncertain. The CDR3 contains 12 residues. V gave up 4 bases and J gave up 2 bases, with 6 bases separating them. CDR1 and CDR2 (germline): SGDLS, YYNGEE. In DNA, the CDR3 is TGTGCCAGCAGCCGACTAAACTATGGCTACACCTTC. Its protein is CASSRLNYGYTF.

This clonotype was found a few times. The CDR3 loop reads CASSSGLAVSYNEQFF. For the CDR3, the DNA is TGTGCCAGCAGCTCCGGACTAGCGGTCTCCTACAATGAGCAGTTCTTC. The V and J genes are TRBV5-8 and TRBJ2-1, with 10 bases matching TRBD2. The V and J ends lost 3 bases and 0 bases, in that order; junction bases with no gene match: 3. Per the germline V gene, CDR1 is SGHTS and CDR2 is YDEGEE. The CDR3 sequence is 16 residues long.

The chain joins TRBV29-1 to TRBJ2-5, with D tentatively TRBD1 (6 bases). The germline gives CDR1 SQVTM, CDR2 ANQGSEA. V was cut by 7 bases and J by 3 bases, with 12 bases left in between. The CDR3 runs 12 residues. CDR3 sequence reads: CSAYRVKETQYF. The CDR3 DNA follows: TGCAGCGCCTACAGGGTGAAAGAGACCCAGTACTTC.

The chain has TRBV28 and TRBJ1-1; no firm D call. Trimming took off 6 bases at V and 8 bases at J, with 10 bases between the two ends. Germline V gene sequence: CDR1 MDHEN, CDR2 SYDVKM. CDR3 length: 11 residues. The CDR3 DNA is TGTGCCAGCAGGTACACAAGCGAAGCTTTCTTT. This translates into CASRYTSEAFF.

V usage is TRBV28 and J usage is TRBJ1-4; D unclear. Germline assignment: CDR1 MDHEN and CDR2 SYDVKM. This CDR3 is 13 amino acids long. The ends were cut back, 10 bases at V and 4 bases at J, with 13 bases in the middle. The CDR3: CATLLHHNEKLFF. The CDR3 nucleotides read TGTGCCACCCTTCTTCACCATAATGAAAAACTGTTTTTT.

V usage is TRBV7-9 and J usage is TRBJ1-1; D unclear. Germline loops: CDR1 SEHNR, CDR2 FQNEAQ (reference sequence). Trimming pared 5 bases from V and 2 bases from J, leaving 21 bases between. This CDR3 is 17 amino acids long. The CDR3 DNA sequence: TGTGCCAGCAGCGGCCCCAAAGACGGGGTCCACAACACTGAAGCTTTCTTT. As protein: CASSGPKDGVHNTEAFF.

This clonotype has a handful of counts. J is TRBJ1-2 and V is TRBV11-2; 9 nucleotides align to TRBD1. The CDR3 is 16 residues long. CDR1 is SGHAT, CDR2 FQNNGV, per germline. J was trimmed by 2 bases and V by 5 bases; bases with no gene match: 9. The CDR3 reads CASSLQPGQGNYGYTF. The DNA of the CDR3 is TGTGCCAGCAGCCTCCAGCCGGGACAGGGAAACTATGGCTACACCTTC.

This clonotype was counted between two and nine times. V and J are TRBV6-4 and TRBJ2-1; TRBD1 matches 7 bases. Germline trimming cut 8 bases from V and 0 bases from J; bases unmatched to any gene: 4. The CDR3 contains 14 residues. In germline, CDR1 is MRHNA, CDR2 SNTAGT. CDR3 loop: CASCKGASYNEQFF. The CDR3, as DNA: TGTGCCAGCTGTAAGGGGGCCTCCTACAATGAGCAGTTCTTC.

The chain couples TRBV3-1 to TRBJ2-7; perhaps TRBD1 as D (6 bases). V lost 0 bases and J 6 bases, leaving 18 bases between the germline ends. Germline-derived CDR1 and CDR2 are LGHDT and YNNKEL (reference sequence). The CDR3 is made up of 16 amino acids. The CDR3 loop reads CASSQDEAGVGGEQYF. CDR3 nucleotides: TGTGCCAGCAGCCAAGATGAGGCAGGGGTCGGTGGCGAGCAGTACTTC.

Written as DNA, the CDR3 is TGCAGTGCTAGGTATAGGGACAATGAGCAGTACTTC. The encoded protein is CSARYRDNEQYF. The rearrangement links TRBV20-1 to TRBJ2-7; maybe TRBD1 (6 bases). The V and J ends lost 3 bases and 7 bases respectively, with 13 bases between them. The CDR3 loop spans 12 amino acids. The V gene's germline CDR1 is DFQATT and CDR2 SNEGSKA (reference sequence).

This clonotype was seen ten or more times. This chain links TRBV4-3 with TRBJ2-5; D not certain. The CDR3 has 17 residues. V lost 0 bases to trimming and J lost 11 bases, with 25 bases between them. Germline CDR1 is LGHNA and CDR2 is YSLEER. CDR3 sequence (DNA): TGCGCCAGCAGCCAAGACCCCCCAGGAGACGGCCGGAATGAGCAGTACTTC. Encoded protein: CASSQDPPGDGRNEQYF.